This entry lists 30 T cell receptor beta chains sequenced from one sample in a study of identical twins. A single record per CDR3 protein comes from TCRdb applying MiXCR to the 5' RACE reads. The sample lists approximately 1.8 million distinct CDR3 sequences, around 29% seen once, with 0.27% in the top ten. Material for sequencing was cord blood. The receptors stem from a newborn girl in good health.

The DNA for the CDR3 is TGCAGTGCTAGAGGTAACGGAACATACAGCGTAAAACTGTTTTTT. Translating it yields CSARGNGTYSVKLFF. The V gene is TRBV20-1, the J gene TRBJ1-4; no clear D gene. The ends were cut back, 1 base at V and 10 bases at J, with 19 bases in the middle. CDR3 length: 15 residues. Germline-derived CDR1 and CDR2 are DFQATT and SNEGSKA (reference sequence).

A remark on this clonotype: A read error may be the cause here, since a much bigger clone is one base away. The rearrangement links TRBV12-3 or TRBV12-4 to TRBJ2-1, with 11 bases that match TRBD1. The assigned J gene may be wrong: the sequence end matches TRBJ2-7 better. This CDR3 region has 16 residues. The CDR3 spells CASRTPGTGGYNEQYF. In DNA, the CDR3 is TGTGCCAGCAGAACCCCCGGGACAGGGGGGTACAATGAGCAGTACTTC.

This rearrangement joins TRBV3-1 to TRBJ1-2; D possibly corresponds to TRBD1 (6 bases). Germline loops: CDR1 LGHDT, CDR2 YNNKEL (reference sequence). The V end lost 6 bases, the J end lost 7 bases, and 15 bases lay between the germline ends. CDR3 size: 13 residues. This CDR3 reads CASRNTGTGGYTF. The CDR3 DNA is TGTGCCAGCAGAAACACAGGGACTGGTGGCTACACCTTC.

In this sample, this clonotype turned up a few times. This sequence joins TRBV4-2 and TRBJ2-7, with D unresolved. Trimming left V 0 bases short and J 1 base short, with 7 bases between. Germline-derived CDR1 and CDR2 are LGHNA and YNFKEQ. This CDR3 contains 14 residues. The CDR3 coding sequence is TGTGCCAGCAGCCAAGAACGAGTTTCCTACGAGCAGTACTTC. It is translated as CASSQERVSYEQYF.

This clonotype was observed a handful of times. The chain employs TRBV2 and TRBJ2-3, with 9 bases that match TRBD2. Germline V gene data show CDR1 as SNHLY and CDR2 as FYNNEI. The CDR3 has 17 amino acids. V trimming: 8 bases; J trimming: 3 bases; junction bases outside the gene matches: 15. The CDR3 spells CASHLYGGLASTDTQYF. DNA for the CDR3: TGTGCCAGCCACCTTTATGGGGGACTAGCAAGTACAGATACGCAGTATTTT.

The chain combines TRBV20-1 with TRBJ1-5; the D is unclear. V shed 4 bases and J shed 0 bases, with 4 bases lying between them. The CDR3 consists of 12 residues. Germline assignment: CDR1 DFQATT and CDR2 SNEGSKA (reference sequence). The CDR3 sequence: CSAILSNQPQHF. The CDR3 nucleotides read TGCAGTGCTATACTTAGCAATCAGCCCCAGCATTTT.

J is TRBJ2-5 and V is TRBV10-3; 13 positions match TRBD2. Losses at the gene ends were 6 bases for V and 11 bases for J; bases not matched to a gene: 9. Germline V gives CDR1 ENHRY, CDR2 SYGVKD. The CDR3 has 14 amino acids. CDR3 sequence reads: CAIRGLAGEGEQYF. DNA for the CDR3: TGTGCCATCAGAGGACTAGCGGGAGAGGGTGAGCAGTACTTC.

This clonotype was found many times. The V call is TRBV25-1, the J call TRBJ2-4, with D unresolved. V lost 0 bases and J 0 bases, leaving 12 bases between the germline ends. The CDR3 is 17 residues long. The V gene's germline CDR1 is MGHDK and CDR2 SYGVNS. The CDR3 sequence: CASSEYKAELAKNIQYF. As DNA, the CDR3 is TGTGCCAGCAGTGAATATAAGGCAGAACTAGCCAAAAACATTCAGTACTTC.

This clonotype was observed a handful of times. The chain joins TRBV28 to TRBJ2-1; 10 bases are shared with TRBD2. V was pared by 3 bases and J by 4 bases, with 9 bases of the junction left unmatched. Germline CDR1 MDHEN, CDR2 SYDVKM. CDR3 length: 17 amino acids. CDR3 sequence: CASSFTVGTSAYNEQFF. The CDR3 DNA reads TGTGCCAGCAGTTTTACGGTGGGGACTAGCGCGTACAATGAGCAGTTCTTC.

The chain employs TRBV20-1 and TRBJ2-4; D unclear. The tail of the sequence fits TRBJ2-5 better, so the J call may be wrong. This CDR3 contains 15 residues. The V gene's germline CDR1 is DFQATT and CDR2 SNEGSKA (reference sequence). The chain's CDR3 is CSASYGIAITETQYF. CDR3 bases: TGCAGTGCTAGCTATGGGATCGCAATTACCGAGACCCAGTACTTC.

The V gene is TRBV10-2, the J gene TRBJ1-2, with a tentative D call TRBD1 (5 bases). Looked up from germline, CDR1 is WSHSY and CDR2 is SAAADI. CDR3 length: 14 amino acids. Trimming pared 0 bases from V and 2 bases from J, leaving 7 bases between. This CDR3 is CASSESRTNYGYTF. The CDR3, as DNA: TGCGCCAGCAGTGAGTCGAGGACAAACTATGGCTACACCTTC.

The chain links TRBV24-1 to TRBJ2-7, with TRBD2 identical over 10 bases. Germline-derived CDR1 and CDR2 are KGHDR and SFDVKD. The junction had 17 bases not matched to a gene; V was cut back by 6 bases and J by 7 bases. There are 17 residues in the CDR3. DNA of the CDR3: TGTGCCACCAGTAACCAGCGGGAGGGCCCTTATGGCAATGAGCAGTACTTC. Translation gives CATSNQREGPYGNEQYF.

The V gene is TRBV7-9, the J gene TRBJ1-2; D remains unclear. The V end lost 5 bases, the J end lost 7 bases, and 8 bases lay between the germline ends. Per the germline V gene, CDR1 is SEHNR and CDR2 is FQNEAQ (reference sequence). This CDR3 has 11 residues. CDR3 amino acids: CASSPSAGYTF. CDR3 in DNA: TGTGCCAGCAGCCCCAGCGCTGGCTACACCTTC. The full variable domain, in which reference TRBV7-9 and TRBJ1-2 provide the parts outside the CDR3, is DTGVSQNPRHKITKRGQNVTFRCDPISEHNRLYWYRQTLGQGPEFLTYFQNEAQLEKSRLLSDRFSAERPKGSFSTLEIQRTEQGDSAMYLCASSPSAGYTFGSGTRLTVV.

The J gene is TRBJ2-5, the V gene TRBV5-1; D perhaps matches TRBD1 (5 bases). The CDR3 is 15 residues long. Trimming took 1 base from V and 11 from J, leaving 21 bases between them. The germline V gene has CDR1 SGHRS and CDR2 YFSETQ. The CDR3 DNA reads as TGCGCCAGCAGCTTGAGGGGTTTGGGGTACAATGAGCAGTACTTC. It translates to CASSLRGLGYNEQYF.

The chain recombines TRBV5-1 with TRBJ2-1; the match to TRBD2 covers 14 bases. Germline lookup yields CDR1 SGHRS and CDR2 YFSETQ. V shed 3 bases, J shed 3 bases, and the junction held 8 bases outside the gene matches. CDR3 length: 18 amino acids. CDR3 in amino acids: CASSSGTSGSSLYNEQFF. DNA for the CDR3: TGCGCCAGCAGCTCAGGGACTAGCGGGAGCTCCCTCTACAATGAGCAGTTCTTC.

Concerning this clonotype itself: One end of the junction fails to match germline, which may point to a read error. This rearrangement joins TRBV3-1 to TRBJ2-2, with 13 bases aligning to TRBD2. Germline V gene data show CDR1 as LGHDT and CDR2 as YNNKEL (reference sequence). This CDR3 comprises 16 residues. CDR3 DNA: TGTGCTAGCAGAGGACTAGCGGGGGCCCTCACCGGGGAGCTGTTTTTT. It yields the protein CASRGLAGALTGELFF.

The CDR3 sequence: CSAKRQGGAEAFF. Written as DNA, the CDR3 is TGCAGTGCTAAACGACAGGGCGGGGCTGAAGCTTTCTTT. The J gene is TRBJ1-1, the V gene TRBV20-1, with TRBD1 matching over 7 bases. Per the germline V gene, CDR1 is DFQATT and CDR2 is SNEGSKA (reference sequence). The junction had 8 bases not matched to a gene; V was cut back by 4 bases and J by 6 bases. CDR3 length: 13 amino acids.

Remarks on this clonotype: One base away lies a much larger clone, so this may be a sequencing read error. The chain has TRBV29-1 and TRBJ1-2; D gene unclear. Germline V gene lookup returns CDR1 SQVTM and CDR2 ANQGSEA. There are 10 residues in the CDR3. V was shortened by 4 bases and J by 3 bases, with 3 bases between the two germline ends. CDR3 DNA sequence: TGCAGCGTTGCCCACTATGGCTACACCTTC. Translating gives CSVAHYGYTF.

J is TRBJ1-5 and V is TRBV4-1; D unclear. Germline CDR1 MGHRA, CDR2 YSYEKL. The CDR3 covers 14 residues. Trimming cost V 7 bases and J 0 bases, with 10 bases left between them. In DNA, the CDR3 is TGCGCCAGCACCGACCCGGGTAGCAATCAGCCCCAGCATTTT. Protein: CASTDPGSNQPQHF.

This clonotype turned up a few times. This chain joins TRBV20-1 and TRBJ2-4, with TRBD2 identical over 8 bases. The CDR3 sequence is 14 residues long. Germline V gene data show CDR1 as DFQATT and CDR2 as SNEGSKA (reference sequence). The V and J ends lost 6 bases and 5 bases, in that order; junction bases with no gene match: 9. The CDR3 nucleotides read TGCAGTGCCCGACAGACTAGCGCCCAAAACATTCAGTACTTC. Translated: CSARQTSAQNIQYF.

The V gene is TRBV20-1, the J gene TRBJ2-1; 7 nucleotides match TRBD2. Unmatched junction bases numbered 11, after V lost 6 bases and J lost 0 bases. This CDR3 is 16 amino acids long. The germline V gene has CDR1 DFQATT and CDR2 SNEGSKA (reference sequence). The CDR3 reads CSAPRLAATSYNEQFF. CDR3 DNA sequence: TGCAGTGCCCCGCGACTAGCCGCCACCTCCTACAATGAGCAGTTCTTC.

This clonotype was recorded only once. DNA for the CDR3: TGTGCCAGCAGCCACCGAAGGGGTTCTGGAGATGAGCAGTTCTTC. Protein sequence: CASSHRRGSGDEQFF. This chain joins TRBV7-2 and TRBJ2-1; TRBD1 is a possible D gene (5 bases). CDR1 and CDR2 from the germline V gene are SGHTA and FQGNSA. The ends were cut back, 5 bases at V and 8 bases at J, with 19 bases in the middle. The CDR3 consists of 15 residues.

The chain has TRBV24-1 and TRBJ1-4; no firm D call. The CDR3 length is 12 residues. V lost 10 bases and J lost 5, with 10 bases in between. The germline V gene encodes CDR1 KGHDR and CDR2 SFDVKD. CDR3 sequence reads: CATADGNEKLFF. For the CDR3, the DNA is TGTGCCACTGCGGACGGGAATGAAAAACTGTTTTTT.

This rearrangement joins TRBV18 to TRBJ2-7, with D possibly being TRBD1 (5 bases). Trimming left V 5 bases short and J 5 bases short, with 16 bases between. Germline CDR1 and CDR2: KGHSH and LQKENI. This CDR3 has 14 amino acids. The CDR3 coding sequence is TGTGCCAGCTCAAATCTGATAGGGGTCCACGAGCAGTACTTC. Translating gives CASSNLIGVHEQYF.

This clonotype has a handful of counts. The chain has TRBV28 and TRBJ2-2, with no clear D. V was pared by 4 bases and J by 0 bases, with 6 bases between. The germline V gene has CDR1 MDHEN and CDR2 SYDVKM. This CDR3 is 14 amino acids long. This CDR3 is CASSSTANTGELFF. The CDR3 DNA follows: TGTGCCAGCAGTTCCACCGCGAACACCGGGGAGCTGTTTTTT. Based on the CDR3 plus reference TRBV28 and TRBJ2-2, the full variable domain is DVKVTQSSRYLVKRTGEKVFLECVQDMDHENMFWYRQDPGLGLRLIYFSYDVKMKEKGDIPEGYSVSREKKERFSLILESASTNQTSMYLCASSSTANTGELFFGEGSRLTVL.

This clonotype was observed many times. V and J are TRBV28 and TRBJ2-1; 8 bases are shared with TRBD2. The V and J ends lost 1 base and 4 bases, in that order; junction bases with no gene match: 3. This CDR3 has 15 residues. Germline CDR1 is MDHEN and CDR2 is SYDVKM. The CDR3 here is CASSLLLAGYNEQFF. DNA for the CDR3: TGTGCCAGCAGTTTATTGTTAGCGGGGTACAATGAGCAGTTCTTC.

The chain is built from TRBV7-2 and TRBJ2-2, with D uncertain. The CDR3 sequence is 13 residues long. Germline V gives CDR1 SGHTA, CDR2 FQGNSA. The V gene lost 1 base and the J gene lost 7 bases, with 7 bases spanning the gap. Here the CDR3 reads CASSLVGLGELFF. CDR3 in DNA: TGTGCCAGCAGCTTAGTCGGGCTCGGGGAGCTGTTTTTT.

In nucleotides, the CDR3 is TGTGCTAGTGGTTTGTCTCGGACAGGCTACACCTTC. This codes for CASGLSRTGYTF. This chain connects TRBV12-5 to TRBJ1-2; possibly TRBD1 for D (5 bases). Trimming took off 2 bases at V and 8 bases at J, with 9 bases between the two ends. Germline V CDR1 and CDR2: LGHNT, FRNRAP. The length of the CDR3 is 12 residues.

V and J are TRBV27 and TRBJ1-2, with D tentatively TRBD1 (5 bases). CDR1 is MNHEY, CDR2 SMNVEV, per germline (reference sequence). The CDR3 contains 15 residues. The V gene lost 6 bases and the J gene lost 0 bases, with 14 bases spanning the gap. CDR3 sequence: CASSLRPRANYGYTF. The DNA of the CDR3 is TGTGCCAGCAGCTTAAGACCCAGGGCTAACTATGGCTACACCTTC.

In its sample, this clonotype was seen a few times. The chain couples TRBV20-1 to TRBJ2-6, with a weak D call TRBD1 (6 bases). Germline assignment: CDR1 DFQATT and CDR2 SNEGSKA (reference sequence). V lost 4 bases and J lost 0, with 13 bases in between. The CDR3 loop spans 16 amino acids. The CDR3 region is CSANNRALSGANVLTF. Here the CDR3 DNA reads TGCAGTGCTAACAACAGGGCCCTCTCTGGGGCCAACGTCCTGACTTTC.